This T cell receptor beta chain was found in a study of T cell changes during pregnancy in multiple sclerosis. Here immunoSEQ multiplex PCR was the method, and the copy in TCRdb shows in-frame clones only, minus some. The sample lists 40,000 to 55,000 clones, 85% to 90% seen once, with roughly 8.5% in the top ten. Germline V gives CDR1 SGDLS, CDR2 YYNGEE. V gave up 6 bases and J gave up 2 bases, with 15 bases separating them. There are 15 residues in the CDR3. The starting material was CD8+ T cells from peripheral blood mononuclear cells, obtained in the second trimester of pregnancy. The TCR originated in a female donor with multiple sclerosis, enrolled in a pregnancy study. The rearrangement links TRBV9 to TRBJ2-1; tentatively, D is TRBD1 (5 bases). CDR3 bases: TGTGCCAGCACCCCTACAGGAGTCCCCTACAATGAGCAGTTCTTC. It translates to CASTPTGVPYNEQFF. Together with reference TRBV9 and TRBJ2-1, the CDR3 gives the full variable domain: DSGVTQTPKHLITATGQRVTLRCSPRSGDLSVYWYQQSLDQGLQFLIQYYNGEERAKGNILERFSAQQFPDLHSELNLSSLELGDSALYFCASTPTGVPYNEQFFGPGTRLTVL.